Following are 32 T cell receptor beta chains from one sample sequenced in a study of blood T cell repertoires in COVID-19. Profiled with immunoSEQ multiplex PCR; TCRdb holds only in-frame clones, not every one. The sample has about 220,000 clones, 88% seen once. The sequencing sample was made of PBMCs or T cells enriched from blood (not recorded which). The source is a woman in her 30s who had recovered from COVID-19.

The gene calls are TRBV5-1 and TRBJ1-4, with D unclear. CDR3 size: 14 residues. Looked up from germline, CDR1 is SGHRS and CDR2 is YFSETQ. V gave up 0 bases and J gave up 8 bases, with 11 bases separating them. The CDR3 spells CASSLERGWEKLFF. In nucleotides, the CDR3 is TGCGCCAGCAGCTTGGAGCGGGGATGGGAAAAACTGTTTTTT. Using reference TRBV5-1 and TRBJ1-4 for the parts outside the CDR3, the full variable domain is KAGVTQTPRYLIKTRGQQVTLSCSPISGHRSVSWYQQTPGQGLQFLFEYFSETQRNKGNFPGRFSGRQFSNSRSEMNVSTLELGDSALYLCASSLERGWEKLFFGSGTQLSVL.

The V gene is TRBV4-2, the J gene TRBJ1-2; 8 nucleotides agree with TRBD1. In germline, CDR1 is LGHNA, CDR2 YNFKEQ. This CDR3 spans 16 amino acids. The V gene end was trimmed by 1 base and the J gene end by 4 bases; junction bases not matched to a gene: 8. The CDR3 DNA reads as TGTGCCAGCAGCCAAGGGGGGACAGGTCCGACCTATGGCTACACCTTC. As protein: CASSQGGTGPTYGYTF.

This clone came up once. The genes are TRBV7-9 and TRBJ2-2; 15 bases are a match to TRBD2. Germline assignment: CDR1 SEHNR and CDR2 FQNEAQ (reference sequence). This CDR3 has 17 amino acids. J was trimmed by 3 bases and V by 5 bases; bases with no gene match: 4. The CDR3 DNA reads TGTGCCAGCAGCCCTTGGACTAGCGGGGGGGACACCGGGGAGCTGTTTTTT. It is translated as CASSPWTSGGDTGELFF.

The rearrangement links TRBV13 to TRBJ1-5; 7 nucleotides agree with TRBD1. CDR1 and CDR2 from the germline V gene are PRHDT and FYEKMQ (reference sequence). The CDR3 runs 15 residues. J lost 2 bases, V lost 0 bases, and 1 base had no gene match. DNA of the CDR3: TGTGCCAGCAGCTTAGGTACAGGGGGCAATCAGCCCCAGCATTTT. It yields the protein CASSLGTGGNQPQHF. Full variable domain (missing parts from reference TRBV13 and TRBJ1-5): AAGVIQSPRHLIKEKRETATLKCYPIPRHDTVYWYQQGPGQDPQFLISFYEKMQSDKGSIPDRFSAQQFSDYHSELNMSSLELGDSALYFCASSLGTGGNQPQHFGDGTRLSIL.

This chain joins TRBV5-1 and TRBJ2-1; 7 bases are shared with TRBD1. The CDR3 is 14 residues long. Germline CDR1 is SGHRS and CDR2 is YFSETQ. With V trimmed by 5 bases and J by 4 bases, 6 bases remained unmatched. CDR3 bases: TGCGCCAGCAGACCCGACAGGGAGTACAATGAGCAGTTCTTC. Its translation: CASRPDREYNEQFF.

This clone appeared once. The chain recombines TRBV29-1 with TRBJ2-5, with 11 bases identical to TRBD2. Germline V gene sequence: CDR1 SQVTM, CDR2 ANQGSEA. J gave up 2 bases and V 3 bases, and 8 bases lay outside the gene matches. This CDR3 is 16 amino acids long. CDR3 loop: CSVDSGTSGGQETQYF. The CDR3, as DNA: TGCAGCGTTGACTCCGGGACTAGCGGAGGACAAGAGACCCAGTACTTC.

The chain uses TRBV4-3 and TRBJ1-2; D is uncertain. CDR3 length: 14 amino acids. V lost 1 base and J lost 3, with 9 bases in between. CDR1 LGHNA and CDR2 YSLEER come from the germline V gene. The CDR3 DNA reads TGCGCCAGCAGCCAAGTAAACTCCCACTATGGCTACACCTTC. Protein product: CASSQVNSHYGYTF.

The chain recombines TRBV4-2 with TRBJ2-2; 8 bases match TRBD2. Germline CDR1 LGHNA, CDR2 YNFKEQ. With V trimmed by 3 bases and J by 4 bases, 7 bases remained unmatched. The CDR3 totals 16 residues. The CDR3 is CASSQDGGAITGELFF. The CDR3, as DNA: TGTGCCAGCAGCCAGGACGGGGGGGCAATCACCGGGGAGCTGTTTTTT.

CDR3 nucleotides: TGTGCCATCGGGACTAGCAGCACAGATACGCAGTATTTT. This encodes CAIGTSSTDTQYF. The V call is TRBV10-3, the J call TRBJ2-3, with 9 bases fitting TRBD2. The germline gives CDR1 ENHRY, CDR2 SYGVKD. The CDR3 is made up of 13 amino acids. The J segment lost 0 bases and the V segment lost 8 bases, leaving 0 bases of the junction unmatched.

This chain uses TRBV9 with TRBJ2-1; D is uncertain. Germline V gene sequence: CDR1 SGDLS, CDR2 YYNGEE. CDR3 length: 11 amino acids. Between the trimmed V and J ends, which lost 10 bases and 13 bases, there was a span of 18 bases. The CDR3: CASGPQDGQFF. CDR3 in DNA: TGTGCCTCTGGGCCCCAGGATGGCCAGTTCTTC.

DNA of the CDR3: TGCGCCAGCAGCCAACTTACGGCAACTAATGAAAAACTGTTTTTT. It codes for CASSQLTATNEKLFF. The chain is built from TRBV4-3 and TRBJ1-4, with D uncertain. The CDR3 sequence is 15 residues long. Trimming shortened V by 2 bases and J by 0 bases, and 7 bases separated the two germline ends. Germline CDR1 and CDR2: LGHNA and YSLEER.

The chain joins TRBV4-3 to TRBJ2-2, with TRBD2 identical over 11 bases. The CDR3 is 16 residues long. J was trimmed by 5 bases and V by 1 base; bases with no gene match: 3. The germline V gene encodes CDR1 LGHNA and CDR2 YSLEER. The CDR3 spells CASSQALAGVTGELFF. The CDR3 coding sequence is TGCGCCAGCAGCCAAGCACTAGCGGGGGTGACCGGGGAGCTGTTTTTT.

The chain carries TRBV11-2 and TRBJ1-2; the match to TRBD1 covers 7 bases. Germline lookup yields CDR1 SGHAT and CDR2 FQNNGV. CDR3 size: 14 residues. The V segment lost 6 bases and the J segment 0 bases; nucleotides outside the gene matches: 4. In DNA form, the CDR3 reads TGTGCCAGCAGACGGACAGGAGCTAACTATGGCTACACCTTC. Translating it yields CASRRTGANYGYTF.

J is TRBJ1-2 and V is TRBV5-1; D not certain. This CDR3 spans 15 amino acids. Trimming removed 0 bases from V and 3 bases from J, with 12 bases in between. The germline CDR1 and CDR2 sequences are SGHRS and YFSETQ. CDR3 in amino acids: CASSLDGGRDYGYTF. CDR3 nucleotide sequence: TGCGCCAGCAGCTTGGACGGAGGGAGGGACTATGGCTACACCTTC.

The J gene is TRBJ2-7, the V gene TRBV4-2; possibly TRBD1 for D (6 bases). The ends were cut back, 0 bases at V and 3 bases at J, with 12 bases in the middle. Germline-derived CDR1 and CDR2 are LGHNA and YNFKEQ. The CDR3 covers 15 residues. The CDR3 loop reads CASSQDDRSGYEQYF. CDR3 DNA: TGTGCCAGCAGCCAAGACGACAGGTCGGGCTACGAGCAGTACTTC.

The chain recombines TRBV14 with TRBJ1-2, with TRBD1 matching 9 bases. The CDR3 length is 15 residues. The J segment lost 4 bases and the V segment lost 6 bases, leaving 9 bases of the junction unmatched. Germline assignment: CDR1 SGHDN and CDR2 FVKESK. CDR3: CASRPGQGDIYGYTF. In nucleotides, the CDR3 is TGTGCCAGCAGACCGGGACAGGGAGATATCTATGGCTACACCTTC.

This chain joins TRBV4-1 and TRBJ1-3; D ambiguous. Germline V gene sequence: CDR1 MGHRA, CDR2 YSYEKL. The CDR3 covers 14 residues. V lost 1 base, J lost 4 bases, and 8 bases lay in between. For the CDR3, the DNA is TGCGCCAGCAGCCAAGGGTCAGTGGGAAACACCATATATTTT. Protein product: CASSQGSVGNTIYF.

About this clone itself: Other DNA sequences of this sample code for an identical CDR3. V is TRBV7-9 and J is TRBJ1-1; 7 positions agree with TRBD1. Trimming at V came to 5 bases and at J to 1 base, leaving 1 base not matched to a gene. The CDR3 has 13 amino acids. CDR1 and CDR2 (germline): SEHNR, FQNEAQ (reference sequence). The CDR3 DNA sequence: TGTGCCAGCAGCCGGACAGGGAACACTGAAGCTTTCTTT. Its protein is CASSRTGNTEAFF.

The rearrangement joins TRBV7-6 to TRBJ1-5; no clear D gene. V was cut by 2 bases and J by 2 bases, with 4 bases left in between. The CDR3 is made up of 13 amino acids. Per germline, CDR1 SGHVS and CDR2 FNYEAQ. The DNA of the CDR3 is TGTGCCAGCAGCTTAAGCGGCAATCAGCCCCAGCATTTT. Its protein is CASSLSGNQPQHF. The full variable domain, its missing parts supplied by reference TRBV7-6 and TRBJ1-5, is GAGVSQSPRYKVTKRGQDVALRCDPISGHVSLYWYRQALGQGPEFLTYFNYEAQQDKSGLPNDRFSAERPEGSISTLTIQRTEQRDSAMYRCASSLSGNQPQHFGDGTRLSIL.

V is TRBV29-1 and J is TRBJ2-2; 7 positions agree with TRBD1. The CDR3 runs to 14 residues. V trimming: 7 bases; J trimming: 1 base; junction bases outside the gene matches: 6. Germline CDR1 SQVTM, CDR2 ANQGSEA. The CDR3 reads CSARQGWNTGELFF. CDR3 DNA sequence: TGCAGCGCCCGACAGGGTTGGAACACCGGGGAGCTGTTTTTT.

The V gene is TRBV4-3, the J gene TRBJ2-1; the match to TRBD2 covers 7 bases. V trimming: 4 bases; J trimming: 1 base; junction bases outside the gene matches: 7. CDR1 LGHNA and CDR2 YSLEER come from the germline V gene. The CDR3 runs to 16 residues. The CDR3 spells CASSPWAGESYNEQFF. The CDR3 coding sequence is TGCGCCAGCAGCCCTTGGGCGGGGGAGTCCTACAATGAGCAGTTCTTC.

The rearrangement uses TRBV5-1 and TRBJ2-1, with 10 bases fitting TRBD2. Germline V gives CDR1 SGHRS, CDR2 YFSETQ. Trimming removed 0 bases from V and 6 bases from J; junction bases left unmatched: 6. CDR3 length: 16 amino acids. In DNA form, the CDR3 reads TGCGCCAGCAGCTTGGTTGCTAGCGGGGGCCTCAATGAGCAGTTCTTC. It codes for CASSLVASGGLNEQFF.

The chain employs TRBV4-1 and TRBJ2-2, with 9 positions matching TRBD1. Germline CDR1 is MGHRA and CDR2 is YSYEKL. The V and J ends lost 4 bases and 6 bases, in that order; junction bases with no gene match: 3. The CDR3 extends over 14 amino acids. The CDR3 coding sequence is TGCGCCAGCAGCCTACGACAGGGGGCCGGGGAGCTGTTTTTT. Residues: CASSLRQGAGELFF.

This clone was detected once. V and J are TRBV7-9 and TRBJ1-5; D is perhaps TRBD1 (5 bases). The CDR3 is 12 residues long. Trimming removed 5 bases from V and 8 bases from J, with 10 bases in between. Germline V lookup: CDR1 SEHNR, CDR2 FQNEAQ (reference sequence). CDR3 nucleotide sequence: TGTGCCAGCAGCGACTCGACAGAGCCCCAGCATTTT. It is translated as CASSDSTEPQHF.

This clone was detected only a few times. The gene calls are TRBV6-5 and TRBJ2-7; perhaps TRBD1 as D (6 bases). Germline loops: CDR1 MNHEY, CDR2 SVGAGI. Trimming removed 6 bases from V and 3 bases from J, with 15 bases in between. The CDR3 length is 14 residues. The CDR3 loop reads CASRKGQPFYEQYF. CDR3 in DNA: TGTGCCAGCAGAAAGGGACAACCCTTCTACGAGCAGTACTTC.

The chain has TRBV15 and TRBJ2-1; D gene uncertain. The CDR3 covers 13 residues. Per germline, CDR1 LNHNV and CDR2 YYDKDF (reference sequence). V was clipped by 2 bases and J by 9 bases, with 11 bases between them. The CDR3 DNA is TGTGCCACCAGCAGATCTGCTATCGGTGAGCAGTTCTTC. This translates into CATSRSAIGEQFF.

The rearrangement uses TRBV4-3 and TRBJ1-6; 9 nucleotides match TRBD1. The germline V gene has CDR1 LGHNA and CDR2 YSLEER. Germline trimming cut 0 bases from V and 5 bases from J; bases unmatched to any gene: 2. The length of the CDR3 is 16 residues. CDR3 in DNA: TGCGCCAGCAGCCAAGACGGGACAGGGCATAATTCACCCCTCCACTTT. This codes for CASSQDGTGHNSPLHF.

The gene calls are TRBV4-1 and TRBJ2-1; a weak D match, TRBD1 (6 bases). The CDR3 covers 16 residues. In germline, CDR1 is MGHRA, CDR2 YSYEKL. V was trimmed by 0 bases and J by 5 bases, leaving 14 bases between them. The CDR3, as DNA: TGCGCCAGCAGCCAAGAACCGCCAGGGGCGGACAATGAGCAGTTCTTC. Residues: CASSQEPPGADNEQFF.

The V and J genes are TRBV19 and TRBJ1-5; 12 nucleotides match TRBD1. The germline gives CDR1 LNHDA, CDR2 SQIVND (reference sequence). The CDR3 extends over 16 amino acids. The ends lost 0 bases at V and 7 bases at J; junction bases unmatched: 4. The CDR3 coding sequence is TGTGCCAGTAGTATAGAGGGACAGGGGGCACGGCAGCCCCAGCATTTT. Its protein is CASSIEGQGARQPQHF.

This sequence joins TRBV10-3 and TRBJ2-5; 8 bases fit TRBD2. Germline V gene data show CDR1 as ENHRY and CDR2 as SYGVKD. The CDR3 loop spans 14 amino acids. Trimming took 3 bases from V and 4 from J; bases not matched to a gene: 4. CDR3: CAISETSGGETQYF. As DNA, the CDR3 is TGTGCCATCAGTGAAACTAGCGGAGGAGAGACCCAGTACTTC.

This chain uses TRBV5-6 with TRBJ1-4; a possible D gene is TRBD1 (6 bases). From germline, CDR1 is SGHDT and CDR2 YYEEEE. V dropped 2 bases and J dropped 4 bases, with 9 bases sitting between them. This CDR3 has 14 amino acids. CDR3 sequence (DNA): TGTGCCAGCAGCTTTAGAGGGGGTAATGAAAAACTGTTTTTT. Protein sequence: CASSFRGGNEKLFF.

This chain joins TRBV9 and TRBJ1-2; D not certain. This CDR3 comprises 13 residues. The V and J ends lost 2 bases and 3 bases respectively, with 8 bases between them. Germline CDR1 reads SGDLS; CDR2 reads YYNGEE. The CDR3, as DNA: TGTGCCAGCAGCGTTGGCAGGCACTATGGCTACACCTTC. It codes for CASSVGRHYGYTF. Filled out from reference TRBV9 and TRBJ1-2, the complete variable domain reads DSGVTQTPKHLITATGQRVTLRCSPRSGDLSVYWYQQSLDQGLQFLIQYYNGEERAKGNILERFSAQQFPDLHSELNLSSLELGDSALYFCASSVGRHYGYTFGSGTRLTVV.